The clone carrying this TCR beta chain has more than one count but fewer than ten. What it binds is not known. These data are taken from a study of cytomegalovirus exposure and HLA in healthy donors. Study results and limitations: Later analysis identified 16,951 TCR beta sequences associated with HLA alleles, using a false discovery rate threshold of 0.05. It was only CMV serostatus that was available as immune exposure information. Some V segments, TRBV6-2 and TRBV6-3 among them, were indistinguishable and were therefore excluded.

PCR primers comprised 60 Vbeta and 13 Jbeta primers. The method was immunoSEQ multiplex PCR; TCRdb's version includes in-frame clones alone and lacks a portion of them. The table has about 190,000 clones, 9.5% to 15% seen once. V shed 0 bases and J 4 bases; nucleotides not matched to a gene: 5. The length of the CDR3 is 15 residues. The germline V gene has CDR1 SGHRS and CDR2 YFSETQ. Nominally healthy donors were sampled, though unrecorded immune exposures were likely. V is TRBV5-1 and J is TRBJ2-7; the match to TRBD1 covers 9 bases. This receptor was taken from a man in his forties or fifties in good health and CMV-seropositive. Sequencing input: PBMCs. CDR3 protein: CASSLGRTGVYEQYF. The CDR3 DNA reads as TGCGCCAGCAGCTTGGGTCGGACAGGGGTGTACGAGCAGTACTTC. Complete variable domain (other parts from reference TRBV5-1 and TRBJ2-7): KAGVTQTPRYLIKTRGQQVTLSCSPISGHRSVSWYQQTPGQGLQFLFEYFSETQRNKGNFPGRFSGRQFSNSRSEMNVSTLELGDSALYLCASSLGRTGVYEQYFGPGTRLTVT.